This TCR beta chain was sequenced during a study of blood T cell repertoires in COVID-19. Whole-study context: The cDNA or gDNA used as material had been derived from T cells, B-cell-depleted T cells, or PBMCs.

This CDR3 contains 13 residues. CDR1 is ENHRY and CDR2 is SYGVKD in the germline V gene. V lost 6 bases, J lost 3 bases, and 3 bases stayed unmatched. Participants' reported clinical history set cohort assignment. Symptom resolution, clearance, or two negative PCRs marked the recovered donors of Cohort 3. In the authors' workflow: Estimation of nucleated cell counts relied on the amplification of reference gene primers. Measured with immunoSEQ multiplex PCR; TCRdb has only the in-frame clones, and not every one. That table gives V, J and clone size, and the DNA gave D and trimming. The sample has roughly 330,000 clones; about 87% are singletons.

Sequencing used PBMCs or T cells enriched from blood (not recorded which). This TCR derives from a woman in her twenties or thirties who had recovered from COVID-19. This chain connects TRBV10-3 to TRBJ1-1, with 8 bases identical to TRBD1. The CDR3 coding sequence is TGTGCCATCAGACCGGACAGGGACACTGAAGCTTTCTTT. Protein product: CAIRPDRDTEAFF.